This T cell receptor beta chain was documented in a study of OX40 agonist ivuxolimab in advanced cancers. Points from the study as a whole: Expanded peripheral T-cell antigen specificity went undetermined.

TCRdb's copy holds only in-frame clones and misses some; the assay was immunoSEQ multiplex PCR. The sample includes more than 45,000 clones, roughly four fifths of them seen just once. Note on this clone: The antigen is not known.

CDR3 size: 13 residues. Trimming took 4 bases from V and 0 from J, leaving 3 bases between them. Germline V gene lookup returns CDR1 LNHDA and CDR2 SQIVND (reference sequence). The sample in question was CD4+ or CD8+ T cells sorted from blood, obtained in a trial of the OX40 agonist ivuxolimab. The rearrangement links TRBV19 to TRBJ2-2; D call uncertain. The clonotype was recovered from an adult with an advanced solid tumor such as melanoma, head and neck, liver or kidney cancer. The CDR3 reads CASSTPNTGELFF. The DNA of the CDR3 is TGTGCCAGTAGTACCCCGAACACCGGGGAGCTGTTTTTT.